This TCR beta chain was documented in a study of cytomegalovirus exposure and HLA in healthy donors. The PCR had 60 Vbeta and 13 Jbeta primers. Measured with immunoSEQ multiplex PCR; TCRdb has only the in-frame clones, and not every one. This sample yields about 140,000 clones, of which just over 65% are seen a single time; 6.5% belongs to the top ten. General observations from the study: A further, later analysis showed that HLA-associated TCR beta chains (compared with equally common others) were more clonally expanded. Per published reports, the classifier diagnosed cytomegalovirus status with high specificity and sensitivity. Later work found that TCR association rates differed between HLA loci; DRB1 had the most and HLA-C the fewest. In a later analysis, TCR beta V- and J-gene trimming was associated with a missense DCLRE1C variant.

Details on this clone: No antigen is known for it.

The germline V gene has CDR1 PRHDT and CDR2 FYEKMQ (reference sequence). There are 14 residues in the CDR3. V dropped 2 bases and J dropped 0 bases, with 7 bases sitting between them. The sequence came from a woman in her sixties in good health and CMV-seronegative. V and J are TRBV13 and TRBJ1-2; D is unresolved. The sample taken for sequencing was PBMCs. In DNA form, the CDR3 reads TGTGCCAGCAGCTTAAGAGGAGCTAACTATGGCTACACCTTC. Amino acids: CASSLRGANYGYTF.